This T cell receptor (beta chain) was sequenced for a study of blood T cell repertoires in COVID-19. Study overall: From T cells, B-cell-depleted T cells, or PBMCs came the material, which was cDNA or gDNA.

The age range of participants was about 18 to 89 years, with residence in about two dozen US areas. The CDR3 contains 15 residues. Trimming shortened V by 1 base and J by 10 bases, and 16 bases separated the two germline ends. Germline V lookup: CDR1 SGHAT, CDR2 FQNNGV. Method: immunoSEQ multiplex PCR; TCRdb's copy keeps in-frame clones and lacks some. The sample records about 140,000 clones, 85% to 90% being singletons. V gene TRBV11-2 combines with J gene TRBJ1-4; D is possibly TRBD1 (5 bases). This sequence originates from a man aged 55 to 70 who had recovered from COVID-19. The sample taken for sequencing was PBMCs or T cells enriched from blood (not recorded which). Here the CDR3 DNA reads TGTGCCAGCAGCTTAGGCCCCGGGACTGAAGGAAAACTGTTTTTT. Translation gives CASSLGPGTEGKLFF.